The 7 T cell receptor beta chains in this list originate from one sample, sequenced in a study of CD8 T cells in seronegative destructive rheumatoid arthritis. Profiled with immunoSEQ multiplex PCR; TCRdb holds only in-frame clones, not every one. This sample has 10,000 to 15,000 clones, with roughly four fifths found just once. The specimen was CD8+ T cells from blood. The receptors shown here come from a woman between 25 and 49 years old with seronegative destructive rheumatoid arthritis.

In this sample, this clone turned up once. The rearrangement joins TRBV10-3 to TRBJ2-1; perhaps TRBD1 as D (5 bases). The V and J ends lost 2 bases and 3 bases respectively, with 11 bases between them. The CDR3 contains 15 residues. CDR1 and CDR2 from the germline V gene are ENHRY and SYGVKD. The CDR3: CAISEIQAYYNEQFF. CDR3 DNA sequence: TGTGCCATCAGTGAGATACAGGCTTACTACAATGAGCAGTTCTTC.

This chain joins TRBV27 and TRBJ2-2; no clear D. Trimming pared 2 bases from V and 7 bases from J, leaving 11 bases between. Germline V gene sequence: CDR1 MNHEY, CDR2 SMNVEV (reference sequence). CDR3 size: 14 residues. The CDR3 DNA sequence: TGTGCCAGCAGTTTACCCGGGTATGGCGGGGAGCTGTTTTTT. Translating gives CASSLPGYGGELFF.

This clone appeared a few times. The V and J genes are TRBV4-1 and TRBJ1-2; D gene uncertain. The CDR3 contains 15 residues. The germline gives CDR1 MGHRA, CDR2 YSYEKL. V lost 3 bases and J 3 bases, leaving 14 bases between the germline ends. The chain's CDR3 is CASSHIRSGDYGYTF. The CDR3 nucleotides are TGCGCCAGCAGCCACATAAGATCCGGTGACTATGGCTACACCTTC.

This chain connects TRBV9 to TRBJ1-1; a weak D match, TRBD1 (5 bases). CDR3 size: 13 residues. Trimming left V 3 bases short and J 5 bases short, with 11 bases between. Germline assignment: CDR1 SGDLS and CDR2 YYNGEE. As DNA, the CDR3 is TGTGCCAGCAGCGCTGGGGGGTGGACTGAAGCTTTCTTT. Amino acid sequence: CASSAGGWTEAFF.

The gene calls are TRBV4-1 and TRBJ1-1; 10 bases line up with TRBD1. This CDR3 is 17 amino acids long. After removal of 4 bases from V and 0 bases from J, the junction contained 8 bases not matched to a gene. Germline assignment: CDR1 MGHRA and CDR2 YSYEKL. The CDR3 sequence: CASSRYLGQGMNTEAFF. The CDR3 coding sequence is TGCGCCAGCAGCCGTTATCTGGGACAGGGGATGAACACTGAAGCTTTCTTT.

The rearrangement links TRBV7-8 to TRBJ2-7; D is perhaps TRBD1 (5 bases). The germline gives CDR1 SGHVS, CDR2 FQNEAQ. The CDR3 spans 14 residues. V was cut by 3 bases and J by 3 bases, with 12 bases left in between. The CDR3 region has the DNA TGTGCCAGCAGCTTCAACCAGGGCTACTACGAGCAGTACGTC. Translating gives CASSFNQGYYEQYV.

The V call is TRBV28, the J call TRBJ1-5; 11 bases agree with TRBD1. The CDR3 is made up of 14 amino acids. Germline V gene lookup returns CDR1 MDHEN and CDR2 SYDVKM. The junction had 2 bases not matched to a gene; V was cut back by 4 bases and J by 6 bases. CDR3 in amino acids: CASSSGQGVQPQHF. The DNA of the CDR3 is TGTGCCAGCAGTTCGGGACAGGGGGTTCAGCCCCAGCATTTT.